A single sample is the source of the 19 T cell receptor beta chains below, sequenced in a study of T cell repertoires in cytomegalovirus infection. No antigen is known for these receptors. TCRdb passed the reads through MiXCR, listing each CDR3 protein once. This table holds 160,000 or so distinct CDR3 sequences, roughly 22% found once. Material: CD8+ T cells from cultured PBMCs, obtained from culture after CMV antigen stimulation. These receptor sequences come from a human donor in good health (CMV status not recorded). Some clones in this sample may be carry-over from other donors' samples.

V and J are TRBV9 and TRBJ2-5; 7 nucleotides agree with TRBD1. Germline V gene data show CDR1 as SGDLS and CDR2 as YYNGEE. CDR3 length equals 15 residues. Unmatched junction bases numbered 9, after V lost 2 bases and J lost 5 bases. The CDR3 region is CASSVVDQGQETQYF. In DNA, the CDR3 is TGTGCCAGCAGCGTTGTAGATCAGGGACAGGAGACCCAGTACTTC. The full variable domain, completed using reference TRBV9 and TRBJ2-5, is DSGVTQTPKHLITATGQRVTLRCSPRSGDLSVYWYQQSLDQGLQFLIQYYNGEERAKGNILERFSAQQFPDLHSELNLSSLELGDSALYFCASSVVDQGQETQYFGPGTRLLVL.

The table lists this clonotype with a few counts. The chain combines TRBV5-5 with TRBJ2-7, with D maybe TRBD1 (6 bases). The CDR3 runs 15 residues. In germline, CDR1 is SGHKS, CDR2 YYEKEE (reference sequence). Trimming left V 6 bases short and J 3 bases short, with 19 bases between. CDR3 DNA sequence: TGTGCCAGCACCCCATACAGGGCATCCAACTACGAGCAGTACTTC. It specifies CASTPYRASNYEQYF.

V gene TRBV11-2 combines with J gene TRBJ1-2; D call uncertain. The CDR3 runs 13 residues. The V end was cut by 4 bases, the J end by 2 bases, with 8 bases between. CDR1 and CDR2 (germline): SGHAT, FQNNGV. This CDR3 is CASSSARNYGYTF. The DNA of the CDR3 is TGTGCCAGCAGCTCCGCCAGGAACTATGGCTACACCTTC.

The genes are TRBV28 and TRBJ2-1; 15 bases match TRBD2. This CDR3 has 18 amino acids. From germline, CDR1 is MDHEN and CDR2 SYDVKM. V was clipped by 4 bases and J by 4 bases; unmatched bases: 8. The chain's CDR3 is CASSSRTSGGASYNEQFF. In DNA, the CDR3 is TGTGCCAGCAGTTCTCGGACTAGCGGGGGGGCGAGTTACAATGAGCAGTTCTTC.

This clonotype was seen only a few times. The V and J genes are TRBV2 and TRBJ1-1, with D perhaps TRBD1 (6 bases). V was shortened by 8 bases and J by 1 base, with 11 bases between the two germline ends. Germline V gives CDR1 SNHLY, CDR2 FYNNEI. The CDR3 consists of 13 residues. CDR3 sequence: CASVGTPNTEAFF. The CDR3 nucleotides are TGTGCCAGCGTCGGGACACCGAACACTGAAGCTTTCTTT.

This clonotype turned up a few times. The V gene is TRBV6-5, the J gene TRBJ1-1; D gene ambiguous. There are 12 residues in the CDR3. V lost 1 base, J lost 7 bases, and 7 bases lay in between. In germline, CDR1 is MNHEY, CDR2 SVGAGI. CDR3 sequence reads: CASSYYLGEAFF. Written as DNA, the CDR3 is TGTGCCAGCAGTTACTATCTGGGTGAAGCTTTCTTT.

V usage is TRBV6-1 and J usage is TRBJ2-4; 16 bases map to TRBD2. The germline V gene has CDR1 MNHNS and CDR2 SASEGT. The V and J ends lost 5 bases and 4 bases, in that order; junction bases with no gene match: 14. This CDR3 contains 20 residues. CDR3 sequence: CASSPQGGLAGGIIKNIQYF. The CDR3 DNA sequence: TGTGCCAGCAGTCCCCAGGGGGGACTAGCGGGGGGGATTATAAAAAACATTCAGTACTTC.

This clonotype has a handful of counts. The CDR3 sequence is CASSYSSGMNTEAFF. DNA for the CDR3: TGTGCCAGCAGTTACTCGTCAGGGATGAACACTGAAGCTTTCTTT. The J gene is TRBJ1-1, the V gene TRBV6-2 or TRBV6-3, with D possibly matching TRBD1 (5 bases). V shed 0 bases and J shed 0 bases, with 8 bases lying between them. The CDR3 is 15 residues long. Germline assignment: CDR1 MNHEY and CDR2 SVGEGT.

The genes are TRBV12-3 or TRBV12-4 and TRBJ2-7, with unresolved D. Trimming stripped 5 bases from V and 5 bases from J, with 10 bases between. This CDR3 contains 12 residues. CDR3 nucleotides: TGTGCCAGCAGTCTTACCTACGACGAGCAGTACTTC. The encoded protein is CASSLTYDEQYF.

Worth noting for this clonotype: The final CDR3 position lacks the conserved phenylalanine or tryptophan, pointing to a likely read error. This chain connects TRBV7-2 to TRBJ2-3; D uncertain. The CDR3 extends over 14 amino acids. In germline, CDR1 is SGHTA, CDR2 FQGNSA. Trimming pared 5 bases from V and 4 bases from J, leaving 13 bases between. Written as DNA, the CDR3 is TGTGCCAGCAGCCCTGGTCTCCCCCCAGATACGCAGTATTCT. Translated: CASSPGLPPDTQYS.

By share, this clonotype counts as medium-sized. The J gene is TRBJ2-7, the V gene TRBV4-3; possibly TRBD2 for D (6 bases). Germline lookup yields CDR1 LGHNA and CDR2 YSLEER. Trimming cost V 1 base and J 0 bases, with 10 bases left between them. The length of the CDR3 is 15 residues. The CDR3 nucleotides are TGCGCCAGCAGCCAAGGCCGGGGGAGCTCCTACGAGCAGTACTTC. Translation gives CASSQGRGSSYEQYF.

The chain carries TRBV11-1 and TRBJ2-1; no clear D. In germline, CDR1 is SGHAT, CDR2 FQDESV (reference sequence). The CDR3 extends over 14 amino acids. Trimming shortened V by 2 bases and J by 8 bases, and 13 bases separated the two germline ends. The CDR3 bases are TGTGCCAGCAGCTTACGGCAGGTTCGGGATGAGCAGTTCTTC. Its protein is CASSLRQVRDEQFF.

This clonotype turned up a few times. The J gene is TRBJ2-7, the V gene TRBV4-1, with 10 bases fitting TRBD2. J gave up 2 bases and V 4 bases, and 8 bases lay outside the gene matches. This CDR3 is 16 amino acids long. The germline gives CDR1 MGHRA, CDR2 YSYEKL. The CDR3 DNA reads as TGCGCCAGCAGCCCACAGGAGCGGGGGGGCCCCTACGAGCAGTACTTC. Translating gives CASSPQERGGPYEQYF.

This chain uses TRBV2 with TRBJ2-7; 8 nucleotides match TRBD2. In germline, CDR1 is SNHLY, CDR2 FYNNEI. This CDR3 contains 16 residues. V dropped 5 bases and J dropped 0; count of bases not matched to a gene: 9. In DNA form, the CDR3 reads TGTGCCAGCAGTCCGGATAGCGGGGCGATCTCCTACGAGCAGTACTTC. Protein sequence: CASSPDSGAISYEQYF.

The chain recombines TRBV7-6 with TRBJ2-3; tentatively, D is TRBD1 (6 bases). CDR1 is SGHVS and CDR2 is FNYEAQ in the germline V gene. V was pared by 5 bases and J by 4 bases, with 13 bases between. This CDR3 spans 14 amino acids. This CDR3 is CASSPARGADTQYF. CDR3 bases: TGTGCCAGCAGCCCTGCCAGGGGCGCAGATACGCAGTATTTT.

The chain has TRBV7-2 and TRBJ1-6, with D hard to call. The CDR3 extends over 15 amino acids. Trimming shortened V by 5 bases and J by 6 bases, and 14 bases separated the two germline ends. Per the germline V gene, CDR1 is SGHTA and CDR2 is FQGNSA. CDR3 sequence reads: CASSPDRASNSPLHF. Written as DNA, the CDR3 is TGTGCCAGCAGCCCCGACCGTGCCAGTAATTCACCCCTCCACTTT.

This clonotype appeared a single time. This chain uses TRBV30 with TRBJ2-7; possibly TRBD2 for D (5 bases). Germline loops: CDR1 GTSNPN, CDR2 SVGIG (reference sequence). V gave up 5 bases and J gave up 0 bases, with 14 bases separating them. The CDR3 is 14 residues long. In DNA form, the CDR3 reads TGTGCCTGGGCACCGGGGTCAAGCTCCTACGAGCAGTACTTC. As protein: CAWAPGSSSYEQYF. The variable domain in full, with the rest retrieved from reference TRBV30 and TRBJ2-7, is SQTIHQWPATLVQPVGSPLSLECTVEGTSNPNLYWYRQAAGRGLQLLFYSVGIGQISSEVPQNLSASRPQDRQFILSSKKLLLSDSGFYLCAWAPGSSSYEQYFGPGTRLTVT.

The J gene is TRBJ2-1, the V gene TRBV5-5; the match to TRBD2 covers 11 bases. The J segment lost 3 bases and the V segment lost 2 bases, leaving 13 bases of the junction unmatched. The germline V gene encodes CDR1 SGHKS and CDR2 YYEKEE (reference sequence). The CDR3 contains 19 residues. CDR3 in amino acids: CASSFHFRTGTSGYNEQFF. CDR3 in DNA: TGTGCCAGCAGCTTCCACTTCAGAACAGGGACTAGCGGCTACAATGAGCAGTTCTTC.

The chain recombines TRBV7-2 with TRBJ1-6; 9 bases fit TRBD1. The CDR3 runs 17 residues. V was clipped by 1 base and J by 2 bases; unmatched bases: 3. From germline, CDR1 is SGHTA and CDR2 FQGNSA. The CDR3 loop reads CASSLEDRGPYNSPLHF. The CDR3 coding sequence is TGTGCCAGCAGCTTAGAGGACAGGGGTCCCTATAATTCACCCCTCCACTTT.